These T cell receptor beta chains were read from a single sample in a study of radiotherapy plus CTLA-4 blockade in lung cancer. Measured with immunoSEQ multiplex PCR; TCRdb has only the in-frame clones, and not every one. This sample has some 45,000 clones, with approximately 76% found just once. The specimen was peripheral blood, collected from a patient treated with radiotherapy plus ipilimumab. Receptors originate from a human donor with non-small cell lung cancer who had stable disease on radiotherapy plus ipilimumab. Each CDR3 is given without its conserved first and last residue.

J,V,CDR3
TRBJ2-1,TRBV14,ASSQFGRGSYNEQF
TRBJ1-3,TRBV7-9,ASLWDLVGNTIY
TRBJ1-1,TRBV30,AWSADPGGATEAF
TRBJ2-1,TRBV5-4,AIRGGAERGDYNEQF
TRBJ1-6,TRBV27,ASSFRAETSPLH
TRBJ2-7,TRBV5-8,ASSLDPGLPNEQY
TRBJ1-1,TRBV7-2,ASSLGGVLNTEAF
TRBJ1-1,TRBV30,AWSRRLRRTEAF
TRBJ1-2,TRBV4-1,ASSQDYGFNYGYT
TRBJ1-1,TRBV18,ASSQFAGVVNTEAF
TRBJ2-1,TRBV25-1,ASSKGGYNEQF
TRBJ1-2,TRBV19,ASRYRDRNYGYT
TRBJ2-3,TRBV18,ASSPGVDTQY
TRBJ2-7,TRBV4-3,ASSQEWLTGSYEQY
TRBJ2-5,TRBV7-6,ASSLRGLGETQY
TRBJ1-3,TRBV7-8,ASSSPGQELSGNTIY
TRBJ1-3,TRBV28,ASSQSPGSGNTIY
TRBJ1-1,TRBV9,ASSVNRRGADEAF
TRBJ2-1,TRBV18,ASSRFDRGNEQF
TRBJ2-7,TRBV7-9,ASSSFQGPYEQY
TRBJ1-1,TRBV14,ASSQVFGGTEAF
TRBJ1-5,TRBV28,ASSAGDRGNQPQH
TRBJ1-6,TRBV7-8,ASSAPDPHSPLH
TRBJ2-7,TRBV7-2,ASSLNHRTWGSYEQY
TRBJ1-2,TRBV5-4,ASSDDMGVSGYYGYT
TRBJ1-5,TRBV28,ASSLLGPNQPQH
TRBJ2-1,TRBV6-6,ASSPRRRGTYNEQF
TRBJ1-2,TRBV5-1,ASSPEVSFSGYT
TRBJ2-5,TRBV6-4,ASSVPIQEWEETQY